Listed here are 9 T cell receptor beta chains from one sample, sequenced in a study of CD8 T cells in ankylosing spondylitis. Regarding the study as a whole: Among TCR beta sequences, a motif of several highly homologous variants appeared characteristic of ankylosing spondylitis blood.

MiXCR, run by TCRdb on the 5' RACE reads, gives a single entry per CDR3 protein. Here the sample spans 700,000 to 1,000,000 distinct CDR3 sequences, approximately 12% being singletons. These receptors have no identified antigens. Source material: blood, either unsorted or a sorted T cell fraction (not recorded which). The receptors stem from a male donor with ankylosing spondylitis.

In this sample, this clonotype turned up a few times. Here the CDR3 DNA reads TGTGCCAGCACCCCTGGACTTATCGACACGCGAAATCAGCCCCAGCATTTT. Its protein is CASTPGLIDTRNQPQHF. This chain uses TRBV5-8 with TRBJ1-5; D unclear. V lost 6 bases to trimming and J lost 4 bases, with 23 bases between them. The CDR3 is 17 amino acids. Germline V lookup: CDR1 SGHTS, CDR2 YDEGEE. The variable domain in full, with the rest retrieved from reference TRBV5-8 and TRBJ1-5, is EAGVTQSPTHLIKTRGQQATLRCSPISGHTSVYWYQQALGLGLQFLLWYDEGEERNRGNFPPRFSGRQFPNYSSELNVNALELEDSALYLCASTPGLIDTRNQPQHFGDGTRLSIL.

This clonotype was counted at least ten times. The V call is TRBV5-1, the J call TRBJ2-5, with TRBD2 as a possible D gene (5 bases). CDR1 SGHRS and CDR2 YFSETQ come from the germline V gene. This CDR3 contains 16 residues. The V end lost 0 bases, the J end lost 2 bases, and 14 bases lay between the germline ends. The CDR3 protein is CASSLGTNRGQETQYF. CDR3 sequence (DNA): TGCGCCAGCAGCTTGGGGACCAACCGCGGGCAAGAGACCCAGTACTTC.

This clonotype was found many times. The rearrangement uses TRBV28 and TRBJ1-4; 10 bases fit TRBD1. With 6 bases clipped from V and 8 bases from J, the junction kept 24 bases outside the gene matches. The CDR3 is 20 residues long. CDR1 and CDR2 (germline): MDHEN, SYDVKM. DNA of the CDR3: TGTGCCAGCAGGCCCTGGTATGTGACAGGGGGCGCGGCGGGGCTCGAAAAACTGTTTTTT. Translated: CASRPWYVTGGAAGLEKLFF. Combining the CDR3 with reference TRBV28 and TRBJ1-4 gives the whole variable domain DVKVTQSSRYLVKRTGEKVFLECVQDMDHENMFWYRQDPGLGLRLIYFSYDVKMKEKGDIPEGYSVSREKKERFSLILESASTNQTSMYLCASRPWYVTGGAAGLEKLFFGSGTQLSVL.

This clonotype was detected only once. This chain uses TRBV11-2 with TRBJ2-3; a possible D gene is TRBD2 (7 bases). Trimming removed 5 bases from V and 4 bases from J, with 13 bases in between. This CDR3 has 14 amino acids. Germline CDR1 SGHAT, CDR2 FQNNGV. The CDR3 here is CASSTGTTSDTQYF. The CDR3 DNA is TGTGCCAGCAGCACAGGGACTACCTCAGATACGCAGTATTTT.

This clonotype has at least ten counts. This chain uses TRBV5-1 with TRBJ1-1; no reliable D call. Germline lookup yields CDR1 SGHRS and CDR2 YFSETQ. V lost 5 bases and J 1 base, leaving 9 bases between the germline ends. The CDR3 covers 13 residues. The CDR3 loop reads CASRVDPNTEAFF. The CDR3 DNA is TGCGCCAGCAGAGTTGACCCGAACACTGAAGCTTTCTTT.

The gene calls are TRBV28 and TRBJ2-1; 9 nucleotides line up with TRBD2. The CDR3 totals 15 residues. CDR1 and CDR2 (germline): MDHEN, SYDVKM. V dropped 3 bases and J dropped 7; count of bases not matched to a gene: 7. The CDR3 region is CASSFGLAGRNEQFF. CDR3 coding DNA: TGTGCCAGCAGTTTCGGGCTAGCGGGAAGGAATGAGCAGTTCTTC.

Ten or more counts support this clonotype. The CDR3 reads CASSQDLMRTPEKLFF. The CDR3 DNA reads as TGCGCCAGCAGCCAAGATCTAATGCGAACACCAGAAAAACTGTTTTTT. The rearrangement uses TRBV4-3 and TRBJ1-4; D ambiguous. The CDR3 length is 16 residues. V was clipped by 0 bases and J by 8 bases, with 16 bases between them. The germline CDR1 and CDR2 sequences are LGHNA and YSLEER.

The V and J genes are TRBV7-9 and TRBJ2-1; 10 positions agree with TRBD2. This CDR3 is built from 16 residues. V lost 1 base to trimming and J lost 5 bases; unmatched junction nucleotides: 5. Germline V gene lookup returns CDR1 SEHNR and CDR2 FQNEAQ (reference sequence). As DNA, the CDR3 is TGTGCCAGCAGCTTAGAGAGGACTAGCGGACACAATGAGCAGTTCTTC. Residues: CASSLERTSGHNEQFF.

This clonotype was recorded a few times. The chain couples TRBV6-5 to TRBJ2-3, with TRBD2 as a possible D gene (6 bases). The CDR3 has 15 residues. Trimming took 1 base from V and 5 from J, leaving 13 bases between them. Germline V gene sequence: CDR1 MNHEY, CDR2 SVGAGI. The CDR3 nucleotides read TGTGCCAGCAGTTACTGGGGGGTTGGAGAAGATACGCAGTATTTT. This translates into CASSYWGVGEDTQYF.